The T cell receptor (beta chain) under discussion was sequenced for a study of shared clonotypes between healthy human individuals. Across the study: Participating donors consisted of two women and a few men aged 18 to 49.

The naive CD8 population came from CD45RO-negative cells selected for CCR7, without terminally differentiated effector memory CD45RA+ cells. CDR3 length: 15 residues. Unmatched junction bases numbered 6, after V lost 5 bases and J lost 0 bases. Germline assignment: CDR1 MNHEY and CDR2 SMNVEV (reference sequence). General observations from the study: Clonotypes that were shared across a handful of donors made up 4% to 6% of naive CD4 clonotypes.

It was across several immunoSEQ plates that each subset's genomic DNA was evenly split. Profiled with immunoSEQ multiplex PCR; TCRdb holds only in-frame clones, not every one. This table holds over 750,000 clones, roughly 96% found once. On this clone itself: As yet, its antigen is unknown.

The TCR comes from a man aged 25-45 years in good health. The V gene is TRBV27, the J gene TRBJ2-5, with 7 bases aligning to TRBD2. The material sequenced was naive CD8+ T cells sorted from blood. The CDR3 loop is CASSSWRGYQETQYF. CDR3 DNA: TGTGCCAGCAGTAGTTGGCGGGGGTACCAAGAGACCCAGTACTTC.